Each of the 23 T cell receptor beta chains below was sequenced from the same sample in a study of shared clonotypes between healthy human individuals. Profiling relied on immunoSEQ multiplex PCR, and the TCRdb table lists in-frame clones only, not all of them. This table holds roughly 1,500,000 clones, approximately 98.5% found once. Sequenced input: naive CD4+ T cells sorted from blood. As to subset: CD45RA+ positively selected. The receptors here all came from a young man in good health.

The chain carries TRBV18 and TRBJ1-2, with a possible D match to TRBD1 (5 bases). Trimming left V 2 bases short and J 5 bases short, with 12 bases between. CDR1 is KGHSH, CDR2 LQKENI, per germline. CDR3 length: 14 amino acids. The CDR3 nucleotides read TGTGCCAGCTCACCAGTCGGTGACAGTTATGGCTACACCTTC. This codes for CASSPVGDSYGYTF. The complete variable domain, with remaining parts taken from reference TRBV18 and TRBJ1-2, reads NAGVMQNPRHLVRRRGQEARLRCSPMKGHSHVYWYRQLPEEGLKFMVYLQKENIIDESGMPKERFSAEFPKEGPSILRIQQVVRGDSAAYFCASSPVGDSYGYTFGSGTRLTVV.

J is TRBJ1-1 and V is TRBV13; a possible D gene is TRBD1 (5 bases). Trimming removed 9 bases from V and 1 base from J, with 18 bases in between. The germline gives CDR1 PRHDT, CDR2 FYEKMQ (reference sequence). This CDR3 spans 15 amino acids. The CDR3 coding sequence is TGTGCCAGAACCCCCAAAGGGGTTAGGAACACTGAAGCTTTCTTT. It yields the protein CARTPKGVRNTEAFF.

V gene TRBV9 combines with J gene TRBJ2-1; D gene uncertain. CDR1 and CDR2 (germline): SGDLS, YYNGEE. The CDR3 is made up of 13 amino acids. Trimming pared 1 base from V and 7 bases from J, leaving 9 bases between. As DNA, the CDR3 is TGTGCCAGCAGCGTATCGTCGAAAAATGAGCAGTTCTTC. Translation: CASSVSSKNEQFF.

V is TRBV6-5 and J is TRBJ2-7; no definite D call. This CDR3 comprises 14 residues. V lost 2 bases and J 3 bases, leaving 11 bases between the germline ends. The germline CDR1 and CDR2 sequences are MNHEY and SVGAGI. The CDR3 reads CASSYGPLSYEQYF. In DNA form, the CDR3 reads TGTGCCAGCAGTTACGGCCCTTTGAGCTACGAGCAGTACTTC.

The chain uses TRBV10-1 and TRBJ2-2; TRBD2 might be the D (5 bases). CDR3 length: 14 residues. Trimming removed 5 bases from V and 3 bases from J, with 10 bases in between. CDR1 is WNHNN, CDR2 SYGVQD, per germline (reference sequence). The CDR3: CASSREADTGELFF. The CDR3 DNA reads TGCGCCAGCAGTAGGGAAGCGGACACCGGGGAGCTGTTTTTT.

V gene TRBV6-5 combines with J gene TRBJ2-7; 12 bases are a match to TRBD2. J gave up 5 bases and V 6 bases, and 5 bases lay outside the gene matches. Germline V gives CDR1 MNHEY, CDR2 SVGAGI. The length of the CDR3 is 14 residues. The chain's CDR3 is CASRGLAGSHEQYF. The CDR3 DNA sequence: TGTGCCAGCAGAGGACTAGCGGGATCGCACGAGCAGTACTTC.

On this clone itself: Other DNA sequences of this sample code for an identical CDR3. The rearrangement links TRBV19 to TRBJ1-5, with 10 nucleotides matching TRBD1. Looked up from germline, CDR1 is LNHDA and CDR2 is SQIVND (reference sequence). Germline trimming cut 5 bases from V and 3 bases from J; bases unmatched to any gene: 4. The CDR3 extends over 15 amino acids. The CDR3 is CASSSDRGFNQPQHF. In DNA, the CDR3 is TGTGCCAGTAGTTCGGACAGGGGGTTCAATCAGCCCCAGCATTTT.

The chain employs TRBV10-1 and TRBJ2-7, with 7 bases lining up with TRBD2. Per the germline V gene, CDR1 is WNHNN and CDR2 is SYGVQD (reference sequence). V was pared by 0 bases and J by 6 bases, with 11 bases of the junction left unmatched. The CDR3 consists of 16 residues. As DNA, the CDR3 is TGCGCCAGCAGTGAGTCTTACGGGGGGAGTCGAGGCGAGCAGTACTTC. This translates into CASSESYGGSRGEQYF.

The V gene is TRBV6-5, the J gene TRBJ2-5; 8 nucleotides line up with TRBD1. The J call may be mistaken, given a closer DNA end match to TRBJ2-7. Germline assignment: CDR1 MNHEY and CDR2 SVGAGI. The CDR3 has 13 residues. The CDR3 DNA reads as TGTGCCAGCAGGCGGGGACAGGAATACGAGCAGTACTTC. As protein: CASRRGQEYEQYF.

Comments on this clone: The limits of the CDR3 on the DNA are not certain, so only TCRdb's listed CDR3 is given. The chain is built from TRBV12-2 and TRBJ2-7; no DNA check was done on the table's D call, TRBD1. TRBV12-2 is shown as a pseudogene. The CDR3 has 16 residues if both end residues are counted. The CDR3: CASRLSVGQGSYEQYF.

This chain joins TRBV11-3 and TRBJ2-3; no firm D call. Germline V gives CDR1 SGHNT, CDR2 YENEEA. CDR3 length equals 15 residues. The V end was cut by 1 base, the J end by 2 bases, with 10 bases between. This CDR3 reads CASSLGPSLTDTQYF. CDR3 nucleotide sequence: TGTGCCAGCAGCTTAGGACCTTCGCTCACAGATACGCAGTATTTT.

The chain uses TRBV18 and TRBJ1-3, with a possible D match to TRBD1 (6 bases). The germline V gene encodes CDR1 KGHSH and CDR2 LQKENI. This CDR3 contains 17 residues. Trimming took 3 bases from V and 0 from J, leaving 15 bases between them. CDR3 coding DNA: TGTGCCAGCTCACCGTTGACAGGAACCCTCTCTGGAAACACCATATATTTT. This encodes CASSPLTGTLSGNTIYF.

The chain couples TRBV28 to TRBJ1-1; no firm D call. The germline V gene has CDR1 MDHEN and CDR2 SYDVKM. The CDR3 totals 12 residues. Deletions cut 6 bases from V and 10 bases from J, with 15 bases between. CDR3 in amino acids: CASRSTQRGAFF. As DNA, the CDR3 is TGTGCCAGCAGGTCAACCCAAAGAGGAGCTTTCTTT.

V gene TRBV5-8 combines with J gene TRBJ2-1; D call uncertain. Per germline, CDR1 SGHTS and CDR2 YDEGEE. The CDR3 length is 14 residues. V gave up 0 bases and J gave up 3 bases, with 7 bases separating them. In DNA form, the CDR3 reads TGTGCCAGCAGCTTGGGTCTCGACTACAATGAGCAGTTCTTC. It translates to CASSLGLDYNEQFF. The whole variable domain, remainder taken from reference TRBV5-8 and TRBJ2-1, is EAGVTQSPTHLIKTRGQQATLRCSPISGHTSVYWYQQALGLGLQFLLWYDEGEERNRGNFPPRFSGRQFPNYSSELNVNALELEDSALYLCASSLGLDYNEQFFGPGTRLTVL.

The V and J genes are TRBV18 and TRBJ1-1; D may be TRBD1 (5 bases). The CDR3 contains 15 residues. Trimming took 3 bases from V and 3 from J, leaving 14 bases between them. The germline gives CDR1 KGHSH, CDR2 LQKENI. The CDR3 sequence is CASSPWGIRDTEAFF. The CDR3 nucleotides are TGTGCCAGCTCACCGTGGGGCATTAGAGACACTGAAGCTTTCTTT.

The chain employs TRBV7-9 and TRBJ1-4, with TRBD1 as a possible D gene (6 bases). Germline V gene sequence: CDR1 SEHNR, CDR2 FQNEAQ (reference sequence). The CDR3 runs 15 residues. With 3 bases removed from V and 8 bases from J, the gap between germline ends came to 16 bases. The CDR3 protein is CASSFVRGGGEKLFF. The CDR3 nucleotides are TGTGCCAGCAGCTTTGTCAGAGGGGGTGGAGAAAAACTGTTTTTT. Looking up the rest from reference TRBV7-9 and TRBJ1-4 gives the full variable domain: DTGVSQNPRHKITKRGQNVTFRCDPISEHNRLYWYRQTLGQGPEFLTYFQNEAQLEKSRLLSDRFSAERPKGSFSTLEIQRTEQGDSAMYLCASSFVRGGGEKLFFGSGTQLSVL.

The chain uses TRBV10-3 and TRBJ1-3; D ambiguous. The CDR3 covers 15 residues. V gave up 6 bases and J gave up 0 bases, with 12 bases separating them. The germline CDR1 and CDR2 sequences are ENHRY and SYGVKD. The CDR3, as DNA: TGTGCCATCAGGAACGACCCGAGCTCTGGAAACACCATATATTTT. Its protein is CAIRNDPSSGNTIYF.

The gene calls are TRBV7-2 and TRBJ2-7; D gene unclear. Trimming took off 1 base at V and 0 bases at J, with 10 bases between the two ends. The CDR3 sequence is 15 residues long. Per germline, CDR1 SGHTA and CDR2 FQGNSA. The chain's CDR3 is CASSLVARSSYEQYF. The CDR3 DNA reads as TGTGCCAGCAGCTTAGTGGCGCGTAGCTCCTACGAGCAGTACTTC. The whole variable domain, filled in from reference TRBV7-2 and TRBJ2-7, reads GAGVSQSPSNKVTEKGKDVELRCDPISGHTALYWYRQSLGQGLEFLIYFQGNSAPDKSGLPSDRFSAERTGGSVSTLTIQRTQQEDSAVYLCASSLVARSSYEQYFGPGTRLTVT.

V is TRBV28 and J is TRBJ2-1; D ambiguous. Deletions cut 2 bases from V and 6 bases from J, with 5 bases between. The CDR3 is 12 amino acids. The germline V gene encodes CDR1 MDHEN and CDR2 SYDVKM. This chain's CDR3 is CASSLTRNEQFF. CDR3 DNA sequence: TGTGCCAGCAGTTTAACACGCAATGAGCAGTTCTTC.

To note about this clone: The same CDR3 arises from other DNA sequences in this sample as well. V is TRBV7-2 and J is TRBJ1-5, with D perhaps TRBD1 (5 bases). The V and J ends lost 3 bases and 0 bases respectively, with 6 bases between them. CDR3 length: 14 amino acids. Germline assignment: CDR1 SGHTA and CDR2 FQGNSA. The CDR3 region is CASSFTGSNQPQHF. CDR3 nucleotide sequence: TGTGCCAGCAGCTTTACAGGTAGCAATCAGCCCCAGCATTTT.

The rearrangement links TRBV15 to TRBJ2-3; 9 bases fit TRBD2. V gave up 7 bases and J gave up 7 bases; unmatched junction bases: 9. CDR1 is LNHNV, CDR2 YYDKDF, per germline (reference sequence). The CDR3 totals 14 residues. This CDR3 reads CATKGTSGRNTQYF. The CDR3 nucleotides are TGTGCCACCAAGGGTACTAGCGGGCGAAATACGCAGTATTTT.

The rearrangement links TRBV4-1 to TRBJ2-2; D is perhaps TRBD1 (5 bases). The germline V gene has CDR1 MGHRA and CDR2 YSYEKL. The CDR3 length is 14 residues. V lost 4 bases and J 6 bases, leaving 12 bases between the germline ends. The CDR3 protein is CASSLTGSPGELFF. CDR3 DNA sequence: TGCGCCAGCAGCCTAACAGGCTCCCCCGGGGAGCTGTTTTTT.

The CDR3: CASLAENSYEQYF. The DNA of the CDR3 is TGTGCCAGTCTAGCGGAGAACTCCTACGAGCAGTACTTC. The V call is TRBV25-1, the J call TRBJ2-7, with 7 nucleotides matching TRBD2. V lost 9 bases, J lost 0 bases, and 5 bases stayed unmatched. CDR1 and CDR2 (germline): MGHDK, SYGVNS. The CDR3 is 13 amino acids.